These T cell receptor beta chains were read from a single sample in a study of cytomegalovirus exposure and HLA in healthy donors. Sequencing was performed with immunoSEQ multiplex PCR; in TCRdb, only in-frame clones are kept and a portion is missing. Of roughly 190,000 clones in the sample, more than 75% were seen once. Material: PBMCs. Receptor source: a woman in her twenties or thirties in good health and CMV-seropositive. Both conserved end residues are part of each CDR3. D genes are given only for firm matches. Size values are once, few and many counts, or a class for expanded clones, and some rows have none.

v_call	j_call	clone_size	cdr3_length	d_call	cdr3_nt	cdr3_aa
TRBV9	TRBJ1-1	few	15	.	TGTGCCAGCAGCGTACTCTCGGGTACCGACACTGAAGCTTTCTTT	CASSVLSGTDTEAFF
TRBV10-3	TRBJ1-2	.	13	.	TGTGCCATCAGTGAGCCGGAGTTGAAGGGCTACACCTTC	CAISEPELKGYTF
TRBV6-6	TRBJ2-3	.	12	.	TGTGCCAGCAGTTCTACTGCAGATACGCAGTATTTT	CASSSTADTQYF
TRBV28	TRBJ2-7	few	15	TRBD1	TGTGCCAGCAGTTTACTCCGGGACAGGGGAAGCGAGCAGTACTTC	CASSLLRDRGSEQYF
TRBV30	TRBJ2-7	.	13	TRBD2	TGTGCCTGGACTAGCGGGAGAGACTACGAGCAGTACTTC	CAWTSGRDYEQYF
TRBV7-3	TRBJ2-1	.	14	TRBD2	TGTGCCACCTTGAGCGGGAACAAATACAATGAGCAGTTCTTC	CATLSGNKYNEQFF
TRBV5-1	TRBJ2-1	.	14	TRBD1	TGCGCCAGCAGCCCAGGGACAGGTTCGGGTGAGCAGTTCTTC	CASSPGTGSGEQFF
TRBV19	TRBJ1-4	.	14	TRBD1	TGTGCCAGCAGACGACAGGGAAGATATGAAAAACTGTTTTTT	CASRRQGRYEKLFF
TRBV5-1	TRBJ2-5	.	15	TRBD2	TGCGCCAGCAGCCCCCATAGCGGGGGGCCGGAGACCCAGTACTTC	CASSPHSGGPETQYF
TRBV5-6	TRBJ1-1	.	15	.	TGTGCCAGCAGCTTGGCCACACAGATGAACACTGAAGCTTTCTTT	CASSLATQMNTEAFF